The 25 T cell receptor beta chains presented below share a single source sample, sequenced in a study of shared clonotypes between healthy human individuals. The method was immunoSEQ multiplex PCR; TCRdb's version includes in-frame clones alone and lacks a portion of them. The sample gives about 1.4 million clones, roughly 96% of which show up once; approximately 1.2% is in the top ten. Sequencing input: naive CD4+ T cells sorted from blood. Documented subset: CD45RA+ positively selected. Receptors originate from a young man in good health.

This clone was counted once. The rearrangement joins TRBV28 to TRBJ1-4; tentatively, D is TRBD1 (5 bases). V was cut by 2 bases and J by 7 bases, with 11 bases left in between. Per germline, CDR1 MDHEN and CDR2 SYDVKM. The CDR3 extends over 14 amino acids. CDR3 nucleotide sequence: TGTGCCAGCAGTTTAAGAGGGACCCTTGAAAAACTGTTTTTT. Translated: CASSLRGTLEKLFF.

This clone has only one observation. The chain joins TRBV19 to TRBJ2-7; 8 bases map to TRBD1. Germline V gene data show CDR1 as LNHDA and CDR2 as SQIVND (reference sequence). Trimming removed 4 bases from V and 5 bases from J; junction bases left unmatched: 10. This CDR3 is 15 amino acids long. CDR3 nucleotide sequence: TGTGCCAGTAGTAGTTTTAGGACAGGGCTCAACGAGCAGTACTTC. Its translation is CASSSFRTGLNEQYF. Using reference TRBV19 and TRBJ2-7 for the parts outside the CDR3, the full variable domain is DGGITQSPKYLFRKEGQNVTLSCEQNLNHDAMYWYRQDPGQGLRLIYYSQIVNDFQKGDIAEGYSVSREKKESFPLTVTSAQKNPTAFYLCASSSFRTGLNEQYFGPGTRLTVT.

The chain couples TRBV28 to TRBJ2-1; 9 nucleotides agree with TRBD2. CDR1 is MDHEN and CDR2 is SYDVKM in the germline V gene. The V and J ends lost 4 bases and 4 bases, in that order; junction bases with no gene match: 2. CDR3 length: 14 amino acids. CDR3 region: CASSSTSGYNEQFF. CDR3 sequence (DNA): TGTGCCAGCAGTTCGACTAGCGGTTACAATGAGCAGTTCTTC.

This chain uses TRBV19 with TRBJ1-1; D gene unclear. The V end lost 3 bases, the J end lost 5 bases, and 16 bases lay between the germline ends. The CDR3 runs to 15 residues. Germline lookup yields CDR1 LNHDA and CDR2 SQIVND (reference sequence). CDR3 nucleotide sequence: TGTGCCAGTAGTATTAGAGTCGCCGGGGTTACTGAAGCTTTCTTT. This translates into CASSIRVAGVTEAFF.

V is TRBV10-2 and J is TRBJ2-1; no firm D call. Deletions cut 7 bases from V and 4 bases from J, with 11 bases between. The germline V gene encodes CDR1 WSHSY and CDR2 SAAADI. The CDR3 has 13 residues. The CDR3 DNA reads TGCGCCAGCACCGGCGGAAGTTACAATGAGCAGTTCTTC. Residues: CASTGGSYNEQFF.

The V and J genes are TRBV7-2 and TRBJ2-3; 11 bases fit TRBD2. V lost 5 bases, J lost 10 bases, and 8 bases stayed unmatched. This CDR3 is built from 14 residues. CDR1 is SGHTA, CDR2 FQGNSA, per germline. CDR3 in amino acids: CASSELAGAGAQYF. The CDR3 coding sequence is TGTGCCAGCAGCGAACTAGCGGGGGCGGGGGCGCAGTATTTT.

This rearrangement joins TRBV7-6 to TRBJ2-2, with D possibly TRBD2 on 6 matching bases. From germline, CDR1 is SGHVS and CDR2 FNYEAQ. V was trimmed by 5 bases and J by 3 bases, leaving 25 bases between them. The CDR3 has 19 residues. The CDR3 protein is CASSPPLFGAEGYTGELFF. The CDR3 nucleotides read TGTGCCAGCAGCCCACCTCTCTTTGGAGCGGAGGGCTACACCGGGGAGCTGTTTTTT.

The chain employs TRBV25-1 and TRBJ2-1; no clear D. The CDR3 runs to 12 residues. V was cut by 6 bases and J by 5 bases, with 8 bases left in between. The germline V gene encodes CDR1 MGHDK and CDR2 SYGVNS. CDR3: CASSALDNEQFF. The CDR3, as DNA: TGTGCCAGCAGCGCACTCGACAATGAGCAGTTCTTC. Full variable domain (rest looked up from reference TRBV25-1 and TRBJ2-1): EADIYQTPRYLVIGTGKKITLECSQTMGHDKMYWYQQDPGMELHLIHYSYGVNSTEKGDLSSESTVSRIRTEHFPLTLESARPSHTSQYLCASSALDNEQFFGPGTRLTVL.

The V and J genes are TRBV10-2 and TRBJ2-1, with D perhaps matching TRBD2 (7 bases). Germline V lookup: CDR1 WSHSY, CDR2 SAAADI. The CDR3 sequence is 11 residues long. V lost 6 bases and J lost 12, with 12 bases in between. The CDR3 is CASSPRGAQFF. As DNA, the CDR3 is TGCGCCAGCAGCCCCCGGGGGGCGCAGTTCTTC.

The chain employs TRBV7-6 and TRBJ1-3; D is undetermined. The CDR3 sequence is 15 residues long. CDR1 is SGHVS, CDR2 FNYEAQ, per germline. Trimming removed 1 base from V and 2 bases from J, with 9 bases in between. The CDR3 sequence is CASSLGAFPGNTIYF. CDR3 sequence (DNA): TGTGCCAGCAGCTTAGGGGCGTTCCCTGGAAACACCATATATTTT.

The chain recombines TRBV6-5 with TRBJ2-6; 8 positions agree with TRBD1. V lost 6 bases to trimming and J lost 2 bases; unmatched junction nucleotides: 0. Looked up from germline, CDR1 is MNHEY and CDR2 is SVGAGI. CDR3 length: 14 residues. Here the CDR3 DNA reads TGTGCCAGCAGCAGGGGGCCTGGGGCCAACGTCCTGACTTTC. Translation gives CASSRGPGANVLTF.

This clone was seen a single time. J is TRBJ1-5 and V is TRBV4-3, with D possibly TRBD1 on 5 matching bases. The CDR3 spans 15 residues. From germline, CDR1 is LGHNA and CDR2 YSLEER. V gave up 0 bases and J gave up 7 bases, with 13 bases separating them. The CDR3 loop reads CASSQDGVPGQPQHF. CDR3 nucleotide sequence: TGCGCCAGCAGCCAAGATGGGGTCCCAGGGCAGCCCCAGCATTTT.

The J gene is TRBJ2-3, the V gene TRBV18; TRBD1 matches 8 bases. Germline CDR1 is KGHSH and CDR2 is LQKENI. The CDR3 length is 16 residues. V lost 3 bases, J lost 0 bases, and 5 bases stayed unmatched. CDR3 coding DNA: TGTGCCAGCTCACCCAACCGACAGGGGAGCACAGATACGCAGTATTTT. Translating gives CASSPNRQGSTDTQYF.

The chain employs TRBV6-1 and TRBJ1-2; no definite D call. Trimming removed 2 bases from V and 0 bases from J, with 10 bases in between. This CDR3 is built from 15 residues. The germline V gene has CDR1 MNHNS and CDR2 SASEGT. CDR3 sequence: CASSETWASNYGYTF. DNA of the CDR3: TGTGCCAGCAGTGAAACGTGGGCATCTAACTATGGCTACACCTTC.

The J gene is TRBJ1-1, the V gene TRBV7-9; possible D gene TRBD1, 6 bases. Trimming stripped 1 base from V and 3 bases from J, with 21 bases between. The CDR3 totals 18 residues. The V gene's germline CDR1 is SEHNR and CDR2 FQNEAQ (reference sequence). CDR3 nucleotide sequence: TGTGCCAGCAGCTTAGGTCTACGGGGACATGGAAAGGACACTGAAGCTTTCTTT. This gives the protein CASSLGLRGHGKDTEAFF.

The CDR3 region is CSVRGSQYEQYF. The DNA of the CDR3 is TGCAGCGTTAGGGGGTCCCAATACGAGCAGTACTTC. This chain connects TRBV29-1 to TRBJ2-7, with a weak D call TRBD1 (6 bases). The CDR3 totals 12 residues. Germline V gene sequence: CDR1 SQVTM, CDR2 ANQGSEA. Trimming stripped 5 bases from V and 4 bases from J, with 12 bases between.

J is TRBJ2-7 and V is TRBV27; D remains unclear. V was cut by 8 bases and J by 0 bases, with 14 bases left in between. The germline CDR1 and CDR2 sequences are MNHEY and SMNVEV (reference sequence). The CDR3 runs 14 residues. CDR3 in DNA: TGTGCCAGCTCCCTTGACGGGCGCTCCTACGAGCAGTACTTC. This translates into CASSLDGRSYEQYF.

V gene TRBV5-5 combines with J gene TRBJ2-2; D not resolved. The length of the CDR3 is 16 residues. The germline gives CDR1 SGHKS, CDR2 YYEKEE (reference sequence). The ends were cut back, 1 base at V and 3 bases at J, with 13 bases in the middle. CDR3: CASSLYGVGDTGELFF. Here the CDR3 DNA reads TGTGCCAGCAGCTTGTATGGGGTTGGGGACACCGGGGAGCTGTTTTTT. Full variable domain (remainder filled in from reference TRBV5-5 and TRBJ2-2): DAGVTQSPTHLIKTRGQQVTLRCSPISGHKSVSWYQQVLGQGPQFIFQYYEKEERGRGNFPDRFSARQFPNYSSELNVNALLLGDSALYLCASSLYGVGDTGELFFGEGSRLTVL.

The chain couples TRBV5-4 to TRBJ1-2, with a weak D call TRBD1 (5 bases). The CDR3 is made up of 15 amino acids. The germline gives CDR1 SGHNT, CDR2 YYREEE (reference sequence). Trimming pared 2 bases from V and 5 bases from J, leaving 16 bases between. The CDR3 loop is CASSFPGREGYGYTF. CDR3 nucleotide sequence: TGTGCCAGCAGCTTTCCCGGCAGGGAGGGGTATGGCTACACCTTC.

The rearrangement links TRBV5-1 to TRBJ2-7; TRBD2 agrees at 10 bases. Germline CDR1 SGHRS, CDR2 YFSETQ. There are 16 residues in the CDR3. Trimming took 4 bases from V and 6 from J; bases not matched to a gene: 13. CDR3 amino acids: CASSPGLAPISSEQYF. CDR3 sequence (DNA): TGCGCCAGCAGCCCGGGACTAGCGCCGATCTCGAGCGAGCAGTACTTC.

The chain joins TRBV25-1 to TRBJ1-2; 8 nucleotides align to TRBD1. The CDR3 runs 14 residues. V shed 4 bases, J shed 4 bases, and the junction held 5 bases outside the gene matches. CDR1 is MGHDK, CDR2 SYGVNS, per germline. The CDR3 DNA reads TGTGCCAGCAGTGGGCAGGGGGCTCGCTATGGCTACACCTTC. Amino acid sequence: CASSGQGARYGYTF.

The chain combines TRBV5-1 with TRBJ2-2; TRBD1 or TRBD2 may be the D gene (5 bases each). V was clipped by 1 base and J by 5 bases, with 12 bases between them. CDR1 is SGHRS and CDR2 is YFSETQ in the germline V gene. This CDR3 region has 15 residues. The CDR3, as DNA: TGCGCCAGCAGCTTGTCCAGGGACCTAACCGGGGAGCTGTTTTTT. It specifies CASSLSRDLTGELFF.

The J gene is TRBJ2-7, the V gene TRBV5-1; no reliable D call. Germline values: CDR1 SGHRS, CDR2 YFSETQ. V lost 0 bases to trimming and J lost 5 bases, with 15 bases between them. The length of the CDR3 is 15 residues. The CDR3 DNA is TGCGCCAGCAGCTTGGTTTCCGGACCCTTAAACGAGCAGTACTTC. Its translation is CASSLVSGPLNEQYF.

This rearrangement joins TRBV6-5 to TRBJ1-5; the D gene is possibly TRBD1 (5 bases). The germline CDR1 and CDR2 sequences are MNHEY and SVGAGI. The CDR3 has 14 amino acids. Trimming took off 6 bases at V and 5 bases at J, with 14 bases between the two ends. The CDR3 sequence is CASRAGTTHQPQHF. CDR3 nucleotide sequence: TGTGCCAGCAGAGCCGGGACCACGCATCAGCCCCAGCATTTT.

A note on this clone: A junction boundary mismatches the germline segment, possibly from a read error. The rearrangement links TRBV19 to TRBJ2-1, with 9 bases that match TRBD2. CDR1 is LNHDA and CDR2 is SQIVND in the germline V gene (reference sequence). CDR3 length equals 14 residues. CDR3 coding DNA: TGTGCCAGTAGGATAGCGGGAGCTGGGGATGAGCAGTTCTTC. This gives the protein CASRIAGAGDEQFF.